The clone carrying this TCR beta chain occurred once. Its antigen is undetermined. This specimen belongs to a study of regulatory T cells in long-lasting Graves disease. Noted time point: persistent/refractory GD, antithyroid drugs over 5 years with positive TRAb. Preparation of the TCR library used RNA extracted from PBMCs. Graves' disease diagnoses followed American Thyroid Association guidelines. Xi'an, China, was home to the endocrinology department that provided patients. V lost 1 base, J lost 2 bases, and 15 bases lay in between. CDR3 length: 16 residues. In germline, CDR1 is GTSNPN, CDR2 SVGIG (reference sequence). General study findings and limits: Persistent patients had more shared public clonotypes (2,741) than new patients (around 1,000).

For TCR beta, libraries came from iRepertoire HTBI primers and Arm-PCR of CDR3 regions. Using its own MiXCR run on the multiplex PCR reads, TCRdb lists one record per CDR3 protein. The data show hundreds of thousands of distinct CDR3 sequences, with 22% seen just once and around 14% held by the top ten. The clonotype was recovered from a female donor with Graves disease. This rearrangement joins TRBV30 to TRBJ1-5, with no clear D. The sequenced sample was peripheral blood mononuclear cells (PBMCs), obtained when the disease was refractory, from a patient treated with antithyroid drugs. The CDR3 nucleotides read TGTGCCTGGAGTGAAGGACGGGGAGGTGGCAATCAGCCCCAGCATTTT. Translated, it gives CAWSEGRGGGNQPQHF.